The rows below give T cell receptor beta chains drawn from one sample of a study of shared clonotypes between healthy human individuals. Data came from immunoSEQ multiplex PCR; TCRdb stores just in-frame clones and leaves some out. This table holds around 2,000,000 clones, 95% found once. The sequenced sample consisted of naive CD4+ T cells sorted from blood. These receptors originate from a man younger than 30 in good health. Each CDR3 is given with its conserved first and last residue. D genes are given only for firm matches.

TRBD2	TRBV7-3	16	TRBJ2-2	CASSSGLAGGSGELFF
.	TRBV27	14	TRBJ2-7	CASSRKFSSYEQYF
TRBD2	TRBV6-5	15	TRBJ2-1	CASSLSGSPYNEQFF
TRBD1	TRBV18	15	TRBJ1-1	CASSPGTGTNTEAFF
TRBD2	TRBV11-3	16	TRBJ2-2	CASSTRLAGGTGELFF
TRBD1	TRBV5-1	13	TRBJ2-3	CASSLGDRPTQYF
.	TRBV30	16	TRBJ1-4	CAWSVVWGTANEKLFF
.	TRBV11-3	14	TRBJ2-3	CASSLGTGGYTQYF
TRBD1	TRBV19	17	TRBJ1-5	CASRQTGGMYSNQPQHF
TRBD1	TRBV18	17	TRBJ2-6	CASSQGTGGTGANVLTF
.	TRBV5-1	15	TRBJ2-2	CASSLAPPATGELFF
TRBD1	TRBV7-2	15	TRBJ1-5	CASSLAQGGKGPQHF
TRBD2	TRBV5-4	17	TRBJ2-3	CASSSREGSEGTDTQYF
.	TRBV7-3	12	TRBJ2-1	CASSLTPHEQFF
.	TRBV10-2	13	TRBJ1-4	CASSSPKAEKLFF
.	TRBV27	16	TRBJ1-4	CASSLRPPSTNEKLFF
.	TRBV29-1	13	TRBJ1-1	CSVEPGGNTEAFF
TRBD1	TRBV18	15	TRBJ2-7	CASSRDRARSYEQYF
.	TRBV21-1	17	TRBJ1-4	CASSKVEGWSTNEKLFF
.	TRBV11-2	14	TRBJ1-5	CASSFGQSNQPQHF
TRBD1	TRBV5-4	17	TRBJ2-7	CASSTGTGRIWSYEQYF
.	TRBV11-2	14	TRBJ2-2	CASSLELSVGELFF
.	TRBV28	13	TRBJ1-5	CASSRQGNQPQHF
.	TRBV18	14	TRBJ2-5	CASSPNTLGETQYF